The rows below give T cell receptor beta chains drawn from one sample of a study of T cell responses to AZD1222 COVID-19 vaccine. Sequenced by immunoSEQ multiplex PCR; TCRdb stores in-frame clones only, minus some. Among about 84,000 clones listed, approximately 85% were seen once. Sequencing was performed on peripheral blood, taken 28 days after the second AZD1222 dose. The receptors originated from an adult who received the AZD1222 COVID-19 vaccine. Both conserved end residues are part of each CDR3. Fields, in order: CDR3 protein, CDR3 DNA, D gene, V gene, clone size, J gene. The D gene is left open where the match is weak. A clone size is listed for some rows: how often the clone was seen (once, few, many), or a class if it is expanded.

CDR3: CASGLALSISLGNEQFF
DNA: TGTGCTAGTGGTTTGGCCCTTAGCATCAGCTTAGGGAATGAGCAGTTCTTC
D: .
V: TRBV12-5
size: .
J: TRBJ2-1

CDR3: CASSSGSGGTGELFF
DNA: TGTGCCAGCAGTTCGGGAAGCGGGGGCACCGGGGAGCTGTTTTTT
D: TRBD2
V: TRBV6-4
size: .
J: TRBJ2-2

CDR3: CASSPRDPLTDTQYF
DNA: TGTGCCAGCAGTCCCCGGGACCCCCTCACAGATACGCAGTATTTT
D: .
V: TRBV6-5
size: .
J: TRBJ2-3

CDR3: CASSLEAGGHYGYTF
DNA: TGTGCCAGCAGCTTAGAAGCAGGGGGCCACTATGGCTACACCTTC
D: TRBD1
V: TRBV7-9
size: .
J: TRBJ1-2

CDR3: CASTLDSGYNSPLHF
DNA: TGTGCCAGCACCCTAGACAGTGGTTATAATTCACCCCTCCACTTT
D: .
V: TRBV27
size: .
J: TRBJ1-6

CDR3: CASSLIQGIYGYTF
DNA: TGTGCCAGCAGTTTGATTCAGGGGATTTATGGCTACACCTTC
D: .
V: TRBV28
size: .
J: TRBJ1-2

CDR3: CASSVRVEQAFF
DNA: TGTGCCAGCAGTGTGAGGGTAGAACAAGCTTTCTTT
D: .
V: TRBV28
size: .
J: TRBJ1-1

CDR3: CASSVGGQQNQPQHF
DNA: TGTGCCAGCAGCGTAGGCGGACAACAAAATCAGCCCCAGCATTTT
D: .
V: TRBV9
size: .
J: TRBJ1-5

CDR3: CASARNYGYTF
DNA: TGTGCCAGTGCGCGGAACTATGGCTACACCTTC
D: .
V: TRBV7-9
size: .
J: TRBJ1-2

CDR3: CASSLAGPDNEQFF
DNA: TGCGCCAGCAGCTTGGCGGGCCCCGACAATGAGCAGTTCTTC
D: .
V: TRBV5-1
size: .
J: TRBJ2-1

CDR3: CASSTSQAGAGSPLHF
DNA: TGTGCCAGCAGCACCAGTCAGGCGGGGGCAGGCTCACCCCTCCACTTT
D: .
V: TRBV7-2
size: .
J: TRBJ1-6

CDR3: CASSQDNWGPAAPQETQYF
DNA: TGCGCCAGCAGCCAAGATAATTGGGGCCCCGCAGCCCCACAAGAGACCCAGTACTTC
D: .
V: TRBV4-3
size: .
J: TRBJ2-5

CDR3: CASSLETSEEPGYEQYF
DNA: TGCGCCAGCAGCTTGGAAACTAGCGAGGAGCCAGGCTACGAGCAGTACTTC
D: TRBD2
V: TRBV5-1
size: .
J: TRBJ2-7

CDR3: CASSPGADYGYTF
DNA: TGTGCCAGCAGCCCGGGGGCGGACTATGGCTACACCTTC
D: .
V: TRBV4-2
size: few
J: TRBJ1-2

CDR3: CASSLVVLGEGYTF
DNA: TGTGCCAGCAGCTTAGTGGTATTGGGGGAGGGCTACACCTTC
D: .
V: TRBV7-2
size: .
J: TRBJ1-2

CDR3: CASSPRQISNQPQHF
DNA: TGTGCCAGCTCACCGAGACAGATTAGCAATCAGCCCCAGCATTTT
D: .
V: TRBV18
size: once
J: TRBJ1-5

CDR3: CASSPTETRGLGAFF
DNA: TGTGCCAGCTCACCAACAGAGACGCGGGGCCTCGGGGCTTTCTTT
D: .
V: TRBV18
size: .
J: TRBJ1-1

CDR3: CASSPGGTGNQPQHF
DNA: TGTGCCAGCAGCCCAGGCGGGACAGGTAACCAGCCCCAGCATTTT
D: TRBD1
V: TRBV14
size: .
J: TRBJ1-5

CDR3: CASSLSRASGNTIYF
DNA: TGTGCCAGCAGCTTATCCCGGGCCTCTGGAAACACCATATATTTT
D: .
V: TRBV7-2
size: .
J: TRBJ1-3

CDR3: CASSREQGRNTIYF
DNA: TGTGCCAGCAGCCGCGAACAGGGGAGAAACACCATATATTTT
D: TRBD1
V: TRBV6-5
size: few
J: TRBJ1-3

CDR3: CASSLLLASEQYF
DNA: TGTGCCAGCAGCTTACTTCTCGCTTCCGAGCAGTACTTC
D: .
V: TRBV7-6
size: .
J: TRBJ2-7

CDR3: CAWSGGLGTEAFF
DNA: TGTGCCTGGAGTGGGGGGCTCGGCACTGAAGCTTTCTTT
D: .
V: TRBV30
size: .
J: TRBJ1-1

CDR3: CSALGTVRGGYTF
DNA: TGCAGCGCCCTCGGGACAGTTCGGGGTGGCTACACCTTC
D: TRBD1
V: TRBV29-1
size: .
J: TRBJ1-2

CDR3: CASSSPPPGLAGVGDTQYF
DNA: TGTGCCAGCAGTTCTCCACCACCGGGACTAGCGGGAGTAGGTGATACGCAGTATTTT
D: TRBD2
V: TRBV28
size: .
J: TRBJ2-3

CDR3: CASSLGGTGANVLTF
DNA: TGTGCCAGCAGCCTCGGGGGTACTGGGGCCAACGTCCTGACTTTC
D: .
V: TRBV7-2
size: .
J: TRBJ2-6

CDR3: CASSSGTSGAYEQYF
DNA: TGTGCCAGCAGCTCCGGGACTAGCGGAGCCTACGAGCAGTACTTC
D: TRBD2
V: TRBV7-3
size: few
J: TRBJ2-7

CDR3: CASSLGQGYEKLFF
DNA: TGTGCCAGCAGTTTAGGACAGGGGTATGAAAAACTGTTTTTT
D: TRBD1
V: TRBV28
size: once
J: TRBJ1-4

CDR3: CASSRDFYYEQYF
DNA: TGTGCCAGTAGCCGGGACTTCTACTACGAGCAGTACTTC
D: .
V: TRBV19
size: many
J: TRBJ2-7

CDR3: CASSLDRASGNTIYF
DNA: TGTGCCAGCTCACTTGACAGGGCCTCTGGAAACACCATATATTTT
D: TRBD1
V: TRBV18
size: few
J: TRBJ1-3

CDR3: CASSLTGYTEAFF
DNA: TGTGCCAGCAGCTTAACAGGTTACACTGAAGCTTTCTTT
D: .
V: TRBV7-9
size: .
J: TRBJ1-1

CDR3: CASSAGFTIYF
DNA: TGTGCCAGCAGCGCAGGGTTTACCATATATTTT
D: .
V: TRBV7-2
size: .
J: TRBJ1-3

CDR3: CAWNREIVGELFF
DNA: TGTGCCTGGAACCGGGAAATAGTCGGGGAGCTGTTTTTT
D: .
V: TRBV30
size: few
J: TRBJ2-2

CDR3: CAISTGTGANTGELFF
DNA: TGTGCCATCAGCACCGGGACAGGGGCGAACACCGGGGAGCTGTTTTTT
D: TRBD1
V: TRBV10-3
size: .
J: TRBJ2-2

CDR3: CASSSELGTRNTIYF
DNA: TGTGCCAGCAGCTCTGAGCTTGGGACAAGAAACACCATATATTTT
D: .
V: TRBV7-8
size: .
J: TRBJ1-3

CDR3: CASSIQGNTEAFF
DNA: TGTGCCAGCAGCATCCAAGGGAACACTGAAGCTTTCTTT
D: .
V: TRBV7-9
size: few
J: TRBJ1-1

CDR3: CASSSGLSYNEQFF
DNA: TGTGCCAGCAGTAGCGGGCTTTCTTACAATGAGCAGTTCTTC
D: TRBD2
V: TRBV9
size: .
J: TRBJ2-1

CDR3: CASSMRGTGESPLHF
DNA: TGTGCCAGTAGTATGCGAGGGACAGGGGAATCACCCCTCCACTTT
D: TRBD1
V: TRBV19
size: .
J: TRBJ1-6

CDR3: CASRTVTSYNEQFF
DNA: TGTGCCAGCAGAACCGTTACCTCCTACAATGAGCAGTTCTTC
D: .
V: TRBV6-6
size: .
J: TRBJ2-1

CDR3: CASSALDRTYGYTF
DNA: TGTGCCAGCAGCGCCCTTGACAGGACGTATGGCTACACCTTC
D: .
V: TRBV7-9
size: .
J: TRBJ1-2

CDR3: CASSLIYEQYF
DNA: TGTGCCAGCAGCTTAATCTACGAGCAGTACTTC
D: .
V: TRBV11-2
size: .
J: TRBJ2-7

CDR3: CATSGGGGAEKPQHF
DNA: TGTGCCACCAGTGGGGGAGGGGGAGCGGAGAAGCCCCAGCATTTT
D: .
V: TRBV24-1
size: .
J: TRBJ1-5

CDR3: CASGLAQGNEQFF
DNA: TGTGCTAGTGGTTTGGCACAGGGGAATGAGCAGTTCTTC
D: TRBD1
V: TRBV12-5
size: .
J: TRBJ2-1

CDR3: CASSGQGWTGELFF
DNA: TGTGCCAGCAGCGGACAGGGATGGACCGGGGAGCTGTTTTTT
D: TRBD1
V: TRBV7-8
size: .
J: TRBJ2-2

CDR3: CASSSGGYNQPQHF
DNA: TGTGCCAGCAGTTCAGGGGGCTACAATCAGCCCCAGCATTTT
D: TRBD1
V: TRBV6-5
size: .
J: TRBJ1-5

CDR3: CASSLALGPDTQYF
DNA: TGTGCCAGCAGCCTGGCCTTGGGACCCGATACGCAGTATTTT
D: .
V: TRBV7-9
size: .
J: TRBJ2-3